The 31 T cell receptor beta chains listed next were all sequenced from one sample in a study of CD4+ T cells in melanoma. The assay was immunoSEQ multiplex PCR, and TCRdb's table has in-frame clones only and misses some. The repertoire holds around 13,000 clones, around 70% seen once, with roughly a tenth in the top ten. Sequencing was carried out using cells from a culture (not recorded whether cultured in vitro). The source is a human donor with melanoma.

The chain recombines TRBV11-2 with TRBJ2-1, with D tentatively TRBD1 (5 bases). This CDR3 region has 15 residues. V lost 1 base and J lost 3, with 10 bases in between. Germline V CDR1 and CDR2: SGHAT, FQNNGV. CDR3 protein: CASSLVGDSYNEQFF. In DNA, the CDR3 is TGTGCCAGCAGCTTAGTAGGAGACAGCTACAATGAGCAGTTCTTC.

This chain links TRBV11-2 with TRBJ2-2; D call uncertain. Germline assignment: CDR1 SGHAT and CDR2 FQNNGV. This CDR3 spans 15 amino acids. Trimming stripped 3 bases from V and 2 bases from J, with 10 bases between. CDR3 in DNA: TGTGCCAGCAGCTTCGGGCTGATTAACACCGGGGAGCTGTTTTTT. This translates into CASSFGLINTGELFF.

This clone appeared once. V and J are TRBV6-5 and TRBJ1-1; D is ambiguous. CDR3 length: 15 amino acids. Trimming stripped 2 bases from V and 2 bases from J, with 12 bases between. The V gene's germline CDR1 is MNHEY and CDR2 SVGAGI. In nucleotides, the CDR3 is TGTGCCAGCAGTTACATGGCAGACCCTAACACTGAAGCTTTCTTT. Amino acids: CASSYMADPNTEAFF.

This clone was seen just once. The chain combines TRBV29-1 with TRBJ2-3, with TRBD2 matching 7 bases. The CDR3 sequence is 15 residues long. Losses at the gene ends were 7 bases for V and 4 bases for J; bases not matched to a gene: 14. CDR1 and CDR2 from the germline V gene are SQVTM and ANQGSEA. Written as DNA, the CDR3 is TGCAGCGCAACTCGGGTAGCGGGCGAACCAGATACGCAGTATTTT. Residues: CSATRVAGEPDTQYF.

The V and J genes are TRBV6-1 and TRBJ1-2; no firm D call. V shed 6 bases and J shed 6 bases, with 8 bases lying between them. The germline V gene encodes CDR1 MNHNS and CDR2 SASEGT. This CDR3 comprises 11 residues. The CDR3 region has the DNA TGTGCCAGCAGGCTCACGGATGGCTACACCTTC. Its translation: CASRLTDGYTF.

The chain recombines TRBV5-1 with TRBJ2-1; D is unresolved. The V end lost 4 bases, the J end lost 9 bases, and 11 bases lay between the germline ends. The CDR3 extends over 12 amino acids. The germline V gene encodes CDR1 SGHRS and CDR2 YFSETQ. This chain's CDR3 is CASSPVQPEQFF. In nucleotides, the CDR3 is TGCGCCAGCAGCCCGGTCCAGCCTGAGCAGTTCTTC.

This sequence joins TRBV10-3 and TRBJ1-1; tentatively, D is TRBD1 (5 bases). Looked up from germline, CDR1 is ENHRY and CDR2 is SYGVKD. CDR3 length: 13 residues. V lost 11 bases to trimming and J lost 4 bases, with 17 bases between them. The CDR3: CAVRRGQVTEAFF. The CDR3 DNA is TGTGCCGTGCGGAGGGGCCAGGTCACTGAAGCTTTCTTT.

This rearrangement joins TRBV6-1 to TRBJ1-1; tentatively, D is TRBD1 (6 bases). This CDR3 region has 15 residues. The germline gives CDR1 MNHNS, CDR2 SASEGT. Trimming took off 5 bases at V and 1 base at J, with 14 bases between the two ends. CDR3 protein: CASSSYRAGNTEAFF. The DNA of the CDR3 is TGTGCCAGCAGTTCTTACAGGGCGGGGAACACTGAAGCTTTCTTT.

This sequence joins TRBV5-8 and TRBJ1-5; 7 nucleotides align to TRBD1. Losses at the gene ends were 4 bases for V and 3 bases for J; bases not matched to a gene: 7. Germline lookup yields CDR1 SGHTS and CDR2 YDEGEE. The length of the CDR3 is 15 residues. CDR3 region: CASSPRTGINQPQHF. CDR3 nucleotides: TGTGCCAGCAGCCCTCGGACAGGTATCAATCAGCCCCAGCATTTT.

The chain couples TRBV6-5 to TRBJ1-6; tentatively, D is TRBD1 (5 bases). From germline, CDR1 is MNHEY and CDR2 SVGAGI. This CDR3 spans 15 amino acids. The ends were cut back, 4 bases at V and 4 bases at J, with 11 bases in the middle. Here the CDR3 reads CASSLTDTYNSPLHF. For the CDR3, the DNA is TGTGCCAGCAGTTTGACAGACACATATAATTCACCCCTCCACTTT.

The V call is TRBV7-9, the J call TRBJ2-7, with 9 nucleotides matching TRBD2. From germline, CDR1 is SEHNR and CDR2 FQNEAQ (reference sequence). V shed 1 base and J 7 bases; nucleotides not matched to a gene: 2. This CDR3 spans 13 amino acids. Here the CDR3 reads CASSLGGRVEQYF. The CDR3 bases are TGTGCCAGCAGCTTAGGCGGGAGGGTTGAGCAGTACTTC.

The chain uses TRBV9 and TRBJ2-7; possibly TRBD1 for D (5 bases). Germline loops: CDR1 SGDLS, CDR2 YYNGEE. There are 15 residues in the CDR3. With 4 bases removed from V and 2 bases from J, the gap between germline ends came to 16 bases. The CDR3 region is CASSPTFEGAYEQYF. DNA of the CDR3: TGTGCCAGCAGCCCGACCTTCGAAGGGGCCTACGAGCAGTACTTC. Drawing the rest from reference TRBV9 and TRBJ2-7, the complete variable domain is DSGVTQTPKHLITATGQRVTLRCSPRSGDLSVYWYQQSLDQGLQFLIQYYNGEERAKGNILERFSAQQFPDLHSELNLSSLELGDSALYFCASSPTFEGAYEQYFGPGTRLTVT.

This chain connects TRBV6-5 to TRBJ2-7; 7 bases are a match to TRBD2. V lost 8 bases and J lost 3; bases outside the gene matches: 10. This CDR3 is 14 amino acids long. Germline-derived CDR1 and CDR2 are MNHEY and SVGAGI. The CDR3 DNA reads as TGTGCCAGCTTCGGGACCGGGACTAACTACGAGCAGTACTTC. This encodes CASFGTGTNYEQYF.

The genes are TRBV5-8 and TRBJ2-1, with 8 bases fitting TRBD2. The CDR3 sequence is 13 residues long. With V trimmed by 7 bases and J by 4 bases, 4 bases remained unmatched. Per the germline V gene, CDR1 is SGHTS and CDR2 is YDEGEE. The CDR3 DNA follows: TGTGCCAGCTGGCGGGGGGAATACAATGAGCAGTTCTTC. As protein: CASWRGEYNEQFF. The complete variable domain, with remaining parts taken from reference TRBV5-8 and TRBJ2-1, reads EAGVTQSPTHLIKTRGQQATLRCSPISGHTSVYWYQQALGLGLQFLLWYDEGEERNRGNFPPRFSGRQFPNYSSELNVNALELEDSALYLCASWRGEYNEQFFGPGTRLTVL.

This clone showed up just a few times. This chain connects TRBV27 to TRBJ1-6, with a possible D match to TRBD1 (6 bases). CDR3 length equals 16 residues. Per the germline V gene, CDR1 is MNHEY and CDR2 is SMNVEV (reference sequence). Between the trimmed V and J ends, which lost 0 bases and 2 bases, there was a span of 8 bases. CDR3: CASSLSRGTYNSPLHF. DNA for the CDR3: TGTGCCAGCAGTTTATCCAGGGGAACCTATAATTCACCCCTCCACTTT.

The rearrangement joins TRBV18 to TRBJ1-1; the D gene is possibly TRBD1 (5 bases). Deletions cut 6 bases from V and 0 bases from J, with 17 bases between. CDR3 length equals 16 residues. Per germline, CDR1 KGHSH and CDR2 LQKENI. In DNA, the CDR3 is TGTGCCAGCTCCCAAAGGGCAGGGCTGATGAACACTGAAGCTTTCTTT. Its protein is CASSQRAGLMNTEAFF.

The CDR3 reads CASSFGAGTDTQYF. Here the CDR3 DNA reads TGTGCCAGCAGCTTTGGCGCGGGCACAGATACGCAGTATTTT. The V and J genes are TRBV5-6 and TRBJ2-3, with unresolved D. Per the germline V gene, CDR1 is SGHDT and CDR2 is YYEEEE. The CDR3 is 14 amino acids. Trimming pared 2 bases from V and 1 base from J, leaving 8 bases between.

The rearrangement links TRBV29-1 to TRBJ2-1; weak D call: TRBD2 (5 bases). V was shortened by 6 bases and J by 8 bases, with 23 bases between the two germline ends. CDR1 and CDR2 from the germline V gene are SQVTM and ANQGSEA. The CDR3 totals 15 residues. The DNA for the CDR3 is TGCAGCGTGGACCTCGGTGTGCGGGCACGGGATGAGCAGTTCTTC. The encoded protein is CSVDLGVRARDEQFF.

The chain recombines TRBV11-2 with TRBJ2-7, with TRBD2 identical over 9 bases. This CDR3 is 16 amino acids long. With V trimmed by 8 bases and J by 3 bases, 14 bases remained unmatched. The V gene's germline CDR1 is SGHAT and CDR2 FQNNGV. The CDR3: CASGNPTGRGGYEQYF. In DNA, the CDR3 is TGTGCCAGCGGCAACCCTACGGGGCGGGGGGGCTACGAGCAGTACTTC. Using reference TRBV11-2 and TRBJ2-7 for the parts outside the CDR3, the full variable domain is EAGVAQSPRYKIIEKRQSVAFWCNPISGHATLYWYQQILGQGPKLLIQFQNNGVVDDSQLPKDRFSAERLKGVDSTLKIQPAKLEDSAVYLCASGNPTGRGGYEQYFGPGTRLTVT.

This clone showed up just a few times. The chain combines TRBV18 with TRBJ1-1; possibly TRBD1 for D (5 bases). Trimming pared 0 bases from V and 5 bases from J, leaving 13 bases between. CDR1 KGHSH and CDR2 LQKENI come from the germline V gene. CDR3 length: 15 residues. The CDR3 spells CASSPPSGRATEAFF. The CDR3 region has the DNA TGTGCCAGCTCACCACCGTCAGGGAGGGCGACTGAAGCTTTCTTT.

The chain is built from TRBV5-4 and TRBJ2-5, with D perhaps TRBD1 (5 bases). The CDR3 runs 14 residues. Germline values: CDR1 SGHNT, CDR2 YYREEE (reference sequence). Trimming took 0 bases from V and 1 from J, leaving 7 bases between them. The CDR3 DNA sequence: TGTGCCAGCAGCTTGGCAGGGCGCCAAGAGACCCAGTACTTC. The encoded protein is CASSLAGRQETQYF.

This chain links TRBV30 with TRBJ1-2, with D perhaps TRBD1 (6 bases). Trimming stripped 5 bases from V and 8 bases from J, with 18 bases between. Germline V gene lookup returns CDR1 GTSNPN and CDR2 SVGIG (reference sequence). CDR3 size: 13 residues. Here the CDR3 reads CAWSVMGAGGYTF. CDR3 coding DNA: TGTGCCTGGTCAGTCATGGGGGCGGGAGGCTACACCTTC.

The chain employs TRBV6-5 and TRBJ1-6; a weak D match, TRBD1 (5 bases). The length of the CDR3 is 16 residues. V lost 2 bases, J lost 5 bases, and 13 bases lay in between. CDR1 is MNHEY and CDR2 is SVGAGI in the germline V gene. The DNA of the CDR3 is TGTGCCAGCAGTTACAAAGTTGCCAGGGATAATTCACCCCTCCACTTT. It specifies CASSYKVARDNSPLHF.

The chain has TRBV7-9 and TRBJ2-1; 9 bases fit TRBD1. This CDR3 has 17 residues. The germline gives CDR1 SEHNR, CDR2 FQNEAQ (reference sequence). V was clipped by 4 bases and J by 0 bases; unmatched bases: 7. CDR3 region: CASSWGTGISSYNEQFF. CDR3 bases: TGTGCCAGCAGCTGGGGGACAGGGATCAGCTCCTACAATGAGCAGTTCTTC.

The chain carries TRBV5-1 and TRBJ2-1; 10 bases line up with TRBD2. Germline loops: CDR1 SGHRS, CDR2 YFSETQ. The CDR3 spans 15 residues. The junction had 1 base not matched to a gene; V was cut back by 0 bases and J by 4 bases. This CDR3 reads CASSLGAGGYNEQFF. DNA of the CDR3: TGCGCCAGCAGCTTGGGAGCGGGGGGGTACAATGAGCAGTTCTTC. Combining the CDR3 with reference TRBV5-1 and TRBJ2-1 gives the whole variable domain KAGVTQTPRYLIKTRGQQVTLSCSPISGHRSVSWYQQTPGQGLQFLFEYFSETQRNKGNFPGRFSGRQFSNSRSEMNVSTLELGDSALYLCASSLGAGGYNEQFFGPGTRLTVL.

The chain joins TRBV19 to TRBJ2-7, with D perhaps matching TRBD2 (6 bases). Trimming removed 4 bases at V and 0 bases at J, with 19 bases between. Germline CDR1 is LNHDA and CDR2 is SQIVND (reference sequence). The CDR3 sequence is 17 residues long. CDR3 protein: CASSKRGDFHYSYEQYF. The CDR3 coding sequence is TGTGCCAGTAGTAAAAGAGGGGACTTCCACTACTCCTACGAGCAGTACTTC.

The V gene is TRBV10-2, the J gene TRBJ2-5, with D uncertain. The CDR3 extends over 16 amino acids. The V gene's germline CDR1 is WSHSY and CDR2 SAAADI. The V end lost 0 bases, the J end lost 4 bases, and 15 bases lay between the germline ends. The CDR3 sequence: CASSESVFSGRETQYF. The CDR3, as DNA: TGCGCCAGCAGTGAGTCGGTCTTCTCGGGTAGAGAGACCCAGTACTTC.

The CDR3 here is CASIKLRDRRGGYTF. CDR3 nucleotides: TGTGCCAGCATCAAGCTCCGAGACAGGCGCGGTGGCTACACCTTC. The J gene is TRBJ1-2, the V gene TRBV11-2; a weak D match, TRBD1 (6 bases). The length of the CDR3 is 15 residues. From germline, CDR1 is SGHAT and CDR2 FQNNGV. Trimming pared 7 bases from V and 7 bases from J, leaving 22 bases between.

The chain recombines TRBV4-1 with TRBJ2-5; D may match TRBD1 or TRBD2 (5 bases each). The CDR3 is made up of 15 amino acids. V was pared by 4 bases and J by 2 bases, with 14 bases between. The germline gives CDR1 MGHRA, CDR2 YSYEKL. The DNA of the CDR3 is TGCGCCAGCAGCCTTTTTGCGTGGGGGCAAGAGACCCAGTACTTC. Protein: CASSLFAWGQETQYF.

The CDR3 DNA follows: TGTGCCATCAGTGAGCCGACCCCCCCTGGGGAGGGGGCAGATGAGCAGTTCTTC. Translation gives CAISEPTPPGEGADEQFF. The genes are TRBV10-3 and TRBJ2-1, with D possibly called TRBD1 or TRBD2 (7 bases each). The V and J ends lost 2 bases and 8 bases respectively, with 25 bases between them. There are 18 residues in the CDR3. Germline V gives CDR1 ENHRY, CDR2 SYGVKD.

The chain couples TRBV29-1 to TRBJ1-1, with 9 bases lining up with TRBD1. V lost 7 bases to trimming and J lost 0 bases; unmatched junction nucleotides: 6. The CDR3 consists of 14 residues. Per the germline V gene, CDR1 is SQVTM and CDR2 is ANQGSEA. CDR3 amino acids: CSALDRGMNTEAFF. The CDR3 DNA reads as TGCAGCGCCTTGGACAGGGGCATGAACACTGAAGCTTTCTTT.